These T cell receptor beta chains were read from a single sample in a study of spatial heterogeneity in lung cancer. One entry per CDR3 protein, called by TCRdb with MiXCR from the 5' RACE reads. The table shows 9,800 or so distinct CDR3 sequences, with about 6% occurring only once. The source material was lung tumor tissue, sampled at surgery. The receptors originated from a male donor with early-stage non-small cell lung cancer. The CDR3 runs from the conserved cysteine through the conserved F or W. A D gene is named only where the DNA matches it firmly. For some rows the clone size is stated as once, few or many, or as a class when expanded; others skip it.

CDR3aa: CSAYNREIMAMNTEAFF; CDR3nt: TGCAGTGCGTACAACAGGGAGATAATGGCCATGAACACTGAAGCTTTCTTT; d_gene: .; j_gene: TRBJ1-1; v_gene: TRBV20-1; abundance: many
CDR3aa: CASGPPGLTASPLHF; CDR3nt: TGTGCTAGTGGTCCGCCGGGACTTACTGCTTCACCCCTCCACTTT; d_gene: .; j_gene: TRBJ1-6; v_gene: TRBV12-5; abundance: many
CDR3aa: CASSSSEEGSLGYTF; CDR3nt: TGTGCCAGCAGCTCCTCTGAGGAGGGTTCGCTTGGCTACACCTTC; d_gene: .; j_gene: TRBJ1-2; v_gene: TRBV13; abundance: many
CDR3aa: CASSLYLVRDLGGQPQHF; CDR3nt: TGTGCCAGCAGCTTGTATTTGGTCCGGGACCTGGGGGGTCAGCCCCAGCATTTT; d_gene: .; j_gene: TRBJ1-5; v_gene: TRBV5-5; abundance: many
CDR3aa: CSVSGGQSYNEQFF; CDR3nt: TGCAGCGTTTCAGGCGGCCAGAGTTACAATGAGCAGTTCTTC; d_gene: .; j_gene: TRBJ2-1; v_gene: TRBV29-1; abundance: medium-sized
CDR3aa: CASRTSGRHEQYF; CDR3nt: TGTGCCAGCCGGACTAGCGGCCGCCACGAGCAGTACTTC; d_gene: TRBD2; j_gene: TRBJ2-7; v_gene: TRBV28; abundance: medium-sized
CDR3aa: CASTLGGVGGSSYNEQFF; CDR3nt: TGTGCCAGCACTCTCGGCGGGGTCGGCGGGAGTAGCTACAATGAGCAGTTCTTC; d_gene: TRBD2; j_gene: TRBJ2-1; v_gene: TRBV2; abundance: many
CDR3aa: CASRGLNVTQYF; CDR3nt: TGCGCCAGCAGGGGCCTTAATGTGACCCAGTACTTC; d_gene: .; j_gene: TRBJ2-5; v_gene: TRBV10-2; abundance: many
CDR3aa: CSARGPARGEYF; CDR3nt: TGCAGTGCTAGAGGGCCAGCCCGCGGGGAGTACTTC; d_gene: .; j_gene: TRBJ2-7; v_gene: TRBV20-1; abundance: few
CDR3aa: CSVRLLAGEDYNEQFF; CDR3nt: TGCAGCGTTCGCTTACTAGCGGGAGAAGACTACAATGAGCAGTTCTTC; d_gene: TRBD2; j_gene: TRBJ2-1; v_gene: TRBV29-1; abundance: many
CDR3aa: CASSYSGGILDTQYF; CDR3nt: TGTGCCAGCAGTTACTCTGGCGGGATATTGGATACGCAGTATTTT; d_gene: .; j_gene: TRBJ2-3; v_gene: TRBV6-6; abundance: medium-sized
CDR3aa: CASSPPVGSGNTIYF; CDR3nt: TGTGCCAGCAGCCCGCCGGTGGGGTCTGGAAACACCATATATTTT; d_gene: .; j_gene: TRBJ1-3; v_gene: TRBV12-3/TRBV12-4; abundance: many
CDR3aa: CASSLTPDQPQHF; CDR3nt: TGCGCCAGCAGTTTGACACCGGATCAGCCCCAGCATTTT; d_gene: .; j_gene: TRBJ1-5; v_gene: TRBV5-1; abundance: medium-sized
CDR3aa: CASSQPGQGHNEQFF; CDR3nt: TGTGCCAGCAGTCAACCTGGACAGGGGCACAATGAGCAGTTCTTC; d_gene: TRBD1; j_gene: TRBJ2-1; v_gene: TRBV28; abundance: many
CDR3aa: CAISFRQEGMKTQYF; CDR3nt: TGTGCCATCAGCTTCCGACAGGAAGGTATGAAGACCCAGTACTTC; d_gene: .; j_gene: TRBJ2-5; v_gene: TRBV10-3; abundance: many
CDR3aa: CAIGDGADRVRGYTF; CDR3nt: TGTGCCATCGGGGATGGAGCGGACAGGGTTCGAGGCTACACCTTC; d_gene: TRBD1; j_gene: TRBJ1-2; v_gene: TRBV10-3; abundance: many
CDR3aa: CSATPPGQLSNQPQHF; CDR3nt: TGCAGTGCTACACCACCGGGACAGCTAAGCAATCAGCCCCAGCATTTT; d_gene: TRBD1; j_gene: TRBJ1-5; v_gene: TRBV20-1; abundance: many
CDR3aa: CASRTGTGNQPQHF; CDR3nt: TGTGCCAGCAGGACTGGGACAGGGAATCAGCCCCAGCATTTT; d_gene: TRBD1; j_gene: TRBJ1-5; v_gene: TRBV6-6; abundance: many
CDR3aa: CASSLARVGAFF; CDR3nt: TGTGCCAGCAGCTTAGCTAGGGTAGGGGCTTTCTTT; d_gene: .; j_gene: TRBJ1-1; v_gene: TRBV11-2; abundance: many
CDR3aa: CASSKGQGGDGYTF; CDR3nt: TGCGCCAGCAGCAAGGGACAGGGAGGGGATGGCTACACCTTC; d_gene: TRBD1; j_gene: TRBJ1-2; v_gene: TRBV5-1; abundance: many
CDR3aa: CASSWDRLSNSPLHF; CDR3nt: TGTGCCAGCAGCTGGGACAGGCTGTCTAATTCACCCCTCCACTTT; d_gene: TRBD1; j_gene: TRBJ1-6; v_gene: TRBV5-6; abundance: many
CDR3aa: CASSPGTPETQYF; CDR3nt: TGTGCCAGCAGTCCGGGGACACCGGAGACCCAGTACTTC; d_gene: .; j_gene: TRBJ2-5; v_gene: TRBV28; abundance: many
CDR3aa: CSAYGQGAPGSYNEQFF; CDR3nt: TGCAGTGCCTACGGACAGGGGGCCCCTGGATCCTACAATGAGCAGTTCTTC; d_gene: TRBD1; j_gene: TRBJ2-1; v_gene: TRBV20-1; abundance: many
CDR3aa: CASSQTDDGYTF; CDR3nt: TGTGCCAGCAGTCAGACAGACGATGGCTACACCTTC; d_gene: .; j_gene: TRBJ1-2; v_gene: TRBV6-1; abundance: many
CDR3aa: CASGGRGLFRGYTF; CDR3nt: TGTGCCAGCGGAGGAAGGGGGCTATTCCGTGGCTACACCTTC; d_gene: TRBD1; j_gene: TRBJ1-2; v_gene: TRBV28; abundance: many
CDR3aa: CASSLVRSEKLFF; CDR3nt: TGTGCCAGCAGCTTAGTGCGTAGTGAAAAACTGTTTTTT; d_gene: .; j_gene: TRBJ1-4; v_gene: TRBV7-2; abundance: many
CDR3aa: CASSLTTGWGNQPQHF; CDR3nt: TGTGCCAGCAGCTTAACGACAGGGTGGGGCAATCAGCCCCAGCATTTT; d_gene: TRBD1; j_gene: TRBJ1-5; v_gene: TRBV7-2; abundance: many
CDR3aa: CASSQLGGSNQPQHF; CDR3nt: TGTGCCAGCAGCCAACTCGGGGGTAGCAATCAGCCCCAGCATTTT; d_gene: .; j_gene: TRBJ1-5; v_gene: TRBV3-1; abundance: once
CDR3aa: CASSYSQGLGAEAFF; CDR3nt: TGTGCCAGCAGTTACTCACAGGGGCTTGGAGCTGAAGCTTTCTTT; d_gene: TRBD1; j_gene: TRBJ1-1; v_gene: TRBV6-6; abundance: many
CDR3aa: CASSLQGDRHF; CDR3nt: TGTGCCAGCAGCCTGCAGGGGGATCGCCACTTT; d_gene: TRBD1; j_gene: TRBJ1-6; v_gene: TRBV12-3/TRBV12-4; abundance: many
CDR3aa: CARRDKNTGELFF; CDR3nt: TGTGCCAGACGGGACAAGAACACCGGGGAGCTGTTTTTT; d_gene: .; j_gene: TRBJ2-2; v_gene: TRBV12-3/TRBV12-4; abundance: many
CDR3aa: CSARDSRSRGGIREQFF; CDR3nt: TGCAGTGCTAGAGATTCACGCTCGCGGGGCGGTATTCGTGAGCAGTTCTTC; d_gene: .; j_gene: TRBJ2-1; v_gene: TRBV20-1; abundance: .
CDR3aa: CASSPIRLAGSSTQYF; CDR3nt: TGTGCCAGCAGTCCAATAAGACTAGCGGGAAGTAGTACGCAGTATTTT; d_gene: TRBD2; j_gene: TRBJ2-3; v_gene: TRBV28; abundance: medium-sized
CDR3aa: CASSRDRNNEKLFF; CDR3nt: TGTGCCAGCAGTAGGGACAGGAACAATGAAAAACTGTTTTTT; d_gene: TRBD1; j_gene: TRBJ1-4; v_gene: TRBV27; abundance: many
CDR3aa: CASTGYGYEQYF; CDR3nt: TGTGCCAGCACAGGGTACGGGTACGAGCAGTACTTC; d_gene: .; j_gene: TRBJ2-7; v_gene: TRBV28; abundance: medium-sized
CDR3aa: CASSQEIGELFF; CDR3nt: TGTGCCAGCAGCCAAGAGATCGGGGAGCTGTTTTTT; d_gene: .; j_gene: TRBJ2-2; v_gene: TRBV3-1; abundance: many
CDR3aa: CASQERSGTDNSPLHF; CDR3nt: TGCGCCAGCCAAGAAAGATCCGGGACAGATAATTCACCCCTCCACTTT; d_gene: TRBD1; j_gene: TRBJ1-6; v_gene: TRBV4-1; abundance: .
CDR3aa: CASRDRKSWCVYGYTF; CDR3nt: TGTGCCAGCAGGGACAGGAAGAGTTGGTGTGTCTATGGCTACACCTTC; d_gene: TRBD1; j_gene: TRBJ1-2; v_gene: TRBV25-1; abundance: medium-sized
CDR3aa: CASSPSFYETGVSTDTQYF; CDR3nt: TGTGCCAGCAGCCCTTCCTTCTACGAGACTGGAGTTAGCACAGATACGCAGTATTTT; d_gene: .; j_gene: TRBJ2-3; v_gene: TRBV6-1; abundance: many
CDR3aa: CASSPTGGLVSGANVLTF; CDR3nt: TGTGCCAGCAGCCCCACAGGGGGCCTTGTCTCTGGGGCCAACGTCCTGACTTTC; d_gene: TRBD1; j_gene: TRBJ2-6; v_gene: TRBV7-9; abundance: many
CDR3aa: CSALAGGLINEQFF; CDR3nt: TGCAGTGCGTTAGCGGGGGGGCTTATCAATGAGCAGTTCTTC; d_gene: TRBD2; j_gene: TRBJ2-1; v_gene: TRBV20-1; abundance: many
CDR3aa: CASSGTANTGELFF; CDR3nt: TGCGCCAGCTCGGGGACAGCCAACACCGGGGAGCTGTTTTTT; d_gene: TRBD1; j_gene: TRBJ2-2; v_gene: TRBV5-1; abundance: medium-sized
CDR3aa: CASSVGGAVTEAFF; CDR3nt: TGTGCCAGCAGTGTTGGGGGTGCGGTCACTGAAGCTTTCTTT; d_gene: .; j_gene: TRBJ1-1; v_gene: TRBV2; abundance: many
CDR3aa: CASSQIGQGPYEQYF; CDR3nt: TGTGCCAGCTCACAAATCGGACAGGGCCCCTACGAGCAGTACTTC; d_gene: TRBD1; j_gene: TRBJ2-7; v_gene: TRBV18; abundance: medium-sized
CDR3aa: CASRTAANYGYTF; CDR3nt: TGTGCCAGCAGGACAGCTGCTAACTATGGCTACACCTTC; d_gene: .; j_gene: TRBJ1-2; v_gene: TRBV2; abundance: medium-sized
CDR3aa: CASSLRLAGVGYEQFF; CDR3nt: TGTGCCAGCAGCTTAAGGCTAGCGGGGGTCGGTTATGAGCAGTTCTTC; d_gene: TRBD2; j_gene: TRBJ2-1; v_gene: TRBV7-2; abundance: medium-sized
CDR3aa: CASSQRTRGSTDTQYF; CDR3nt: TGTGCCAGCAGCCAGAGGACAAGGGGATCCACAGATACGCAGTATTTT; d_gene: .; j_gene: TRBJ2-3; v_gene: TRBV14; abundance: few
CDR3aa: CASTAYQGVYIQYF; CDR3nt: TGTGCCAGCACCGCCTATCAGGGGGTTTACATTCAGTACTTC; d_gene: TRBD1; j_gene: TRBJ2-4; v_gene: TRBV28; abundance: many
CDR3aa: CASSVGPGEEGGELFF; CDR3nt: TGTGCCAGCAGCGTAGGTCCGGGAGAAGAGGGCGGGGAGCTGTTTTTT; d_gene: .; j_gene: TRBJ2-2; v_gene: TRBV9; abundance: many
CDR3aa: CASSSTGGADEKLFF; CDR3nt: TGTGCCAGCAGCTCTACAGGGGGCGCGGATGAAAAACTGTTTTTT; d_gene: TRBD1; j_gene: TRBJ1-4; v_gene: TRBV7-9; abundance: many
CDR3aa: CASSPDGGGNEKLFF; CDR3nt: TGTGCCAGCAGCCCCGACGGTGGGGGTAATGAAAAACTGTTTTTT; d_gene: .; j_gene: TRBJ1-4; v_gene: TRBV7-9; abundance: many
CDR3aa: CASSRTWSGGLPETQYF; CDR3nt: TGTGCCAGCAGCCGTACTTGGAGCGGGGGACTCCCAGAGACCCAGTACTTC; d_gene: TRBD2; j_gene: TRBJ2-5; v_gene: TRBV7-2; abundance: many
CDR3aa: CAISPRTGQDGYTF; CDR3nt: TGTGCCATCAGCCCTCGGACAGGCCAGGATGGCTACACCTTC; d_gene: TRBD1; j_gene: TRBJ1-2; v_gene: TRBV10-3; abundance: many
CDR3aa: CASSVKMGQNNSPLHF; CDR3nt: TGTGCCAGCAGCGTGAAGATGGGACAGAATAATTCACCCCTCCACTTT; d_gene: TRBD1; j_gene: TRBJ1-6; v_gene: TRBV2; abundance: many
CDR3aa: CSAPPADRGSSETQYF; CDR3nt: TGCAGTGCTCCGCCCGCAGACAGGGGATCGTCAGAGACCCAGTACTTC; d_gene: TRBD1; j_gene: TRBJ2-5; v_gene: TRBV20-1; abundance: medium-sized
CDR3aa: CASSQGLVPADTQYF; CDR3nt: TGCGCCAGCAGCCAAGGGCTAGTCCCCGCAGATACGCAGTATTTT; d_gene: .; j_gene: TRBJ2-3; v_gene: TRBV4-3; abundance: .
CDR3aa: CSARRQGWDNEQFF; CDR3nt: TGCAGTGCTAGAAGGCAGGGGTGGGACAATGAGCAGTTCTTC; d_gene: .; j_gene: TRBJ2-1; v_gene: TRBV20-1; abundance: many
CDR3aa: CSARSSGGLGETQYF; CDR3nt: TGCAGTGCTAGATCTAGCGGGGGGCTAGGTGAGACCCAGTACTTC; d_gene: TRBD2; j_gene: TRBJ2-5; v_gene: TRBV20-1; abundance: medium-sized